Sequencing of this TCR beta chain was carried out in a study of blood T cell repertoires in COVID-19. Study background: The origin of the acute and convalescent COVID-19 samples was the United States, Italy and Spain. T cells, B-cell-depleted T cells, or PBMCs provided the cDNA or gDNA that served as material.

As handled by the study authors: By means of reference gene primer amplification, nucleated cell counts were estimated. Assay: immunoSEQ multiplex PCR; the TCRdb copy retains only in-frame clones and omits some. That table is the source of V, J and clone size, and D and trimming were worked out from the DNA. The sample contains around 140,000 clones, 81% of which appear only once. The V gene's germline CDR1 is KGHSH and CDR2 LQKENI. CDR3 length equals 15 residues. Trimming removed 3 bases from V and 8 bases from J; junction bases left unmatched: 5. The rearrangement uses TRBV18 and TRBJ1-4; TRBD1 matches 11 bases. The sequence was obtained from a woman aged 60 to 75 with active or convalescent COVID-19. The sample was peripheral blood. As DNA, the CDR3 is TGTGCCAGCTCACCGGTGGGACAGGGGGGAGAAAAACTGTTTTTT. Translated: CASSPVGQGGEKLFF.